Presented here are 5 T cell receptor beta chains from one specimen sequenced in a study of cytomegalovirus exposure and HLA in healthy donors. In the PCR, 60 Vbeta and 13 Jbeta primers were used. Sequencing was performed with immunoSEQ multiplex PCR; in TCRdb, only in-frame clones are kept and a portion is missing. The sample consists of under 200,000 clones, approximately 80% of them appearing once. Sequenced: PBMCs. The receptor source for this set is a male donor in good health and CMV-seropositive.

This clone has only a few counts. The J gene is TRBJ2-7, the V gene TRBV5-6; TRBD1 agrees at 9 bases. The germline CDR1 and CDR2 sequences are SGHDT and YYEEEE. Trimming took 3 bases from V and 2 from J; bases not matched to a gene: 3. The CDR3 is 14 residues long. In DNA, the CDR3 is TGTGCCAGCAGCTGGGGACAGGGAACCTACGAGCAGTACTTC. Its protein product is CASSWGQGTYEQYF.

The chain couples TRBV19 to TRBJ2-2, with 7 bases that match TRBD1. The CDR3 totals 15 residues. Germline CDR1 reads LNHDA; CDR2 reads SQIVND (reference sequence). J gave up 5 bases and V 4 bases, and 7 bases lay outside the gene matches. The CDR3 sequence is CASSRQGPGTGELFF. In DNA, the CDR3 is TGTGCCAGTAGTAGACAGGGCCCGGGGACCGGGGAGCTGTTTTTT.

The J gene is TRBJ2-7, the V gene TRBV27; TRBD2 agrees at 9 bases. The CDR3 sequence is 15 residues long. After removal of 4 bases from V and 1 base from J, the junction contained 5 bases not matched to a gene. Looked up from germline, CDR1 is MNHEY and CDR2 is SMNVEV (reference sequence). The CDR3 sequence: CASSSISGGSYEQYF. For the CDR3, the DNA is TGTGCCAGCAGTTCAATTAGCGGGGGATCCTACGAGCAGTACTTC.

The chain employs TRBV5-1 and TRBJ2-5, with a tentative D call TRBD2 (6 bases). V was clipped by 3 bases and J by 5 bases, with 14 bases between them. The germline V gene has CDR1 SGHRS and CDR2 YFSETQ. The CDR3 loop spans 14 amino acids. The CDR3 loop is CASSSGTSTETQYF. The CDR3 DNA sequence: TGCGCCAGCAGCTCCGGAACTAGCACGGAGACCCAGTACTTC.

The sample holds one count of this clone. The V and J genes are TRBV5-8 and TRBJ2-5; the D gene is possibly TRBD1 (5 bases). V lost 2 bases and J lost 5, with 16 bases in between. CDR3 length: 15 residues. CDR1 is SGHTS, CDR2 YDEGEE, per germline. The chain's CDR3 is CASSLIRSGMETQYF. DNA for the CDR3: TGTGCCAGCAGCTTAATCCGGTCAGGGATGGAGACCCAGTACTTC.